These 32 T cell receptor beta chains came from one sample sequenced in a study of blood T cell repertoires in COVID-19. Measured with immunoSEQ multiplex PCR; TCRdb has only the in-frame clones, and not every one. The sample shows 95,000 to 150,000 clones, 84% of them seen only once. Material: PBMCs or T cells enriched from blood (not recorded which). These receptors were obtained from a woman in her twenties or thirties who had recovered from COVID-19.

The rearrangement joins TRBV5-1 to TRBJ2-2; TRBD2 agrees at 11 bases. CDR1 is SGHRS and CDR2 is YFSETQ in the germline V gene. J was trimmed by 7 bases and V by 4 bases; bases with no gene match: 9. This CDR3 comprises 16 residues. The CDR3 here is CASSQLAGGPVGELFF. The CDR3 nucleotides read TGCGCCAGCAGCCAATTAGCGGGAGGGCCGGTCGGGGAGCTGTTTTTT. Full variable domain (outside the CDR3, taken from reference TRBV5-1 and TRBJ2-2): KAGVTQTPRYLIKTRGQQVTLSCSPISGHRSVSWYQQTPGQGLQFLFEYFSETQRNKGNFPGRFSGRQFSNSRSEMNVSTLELGDSALYLCASSQLAGGPVGELFFGEGSRLTVL.

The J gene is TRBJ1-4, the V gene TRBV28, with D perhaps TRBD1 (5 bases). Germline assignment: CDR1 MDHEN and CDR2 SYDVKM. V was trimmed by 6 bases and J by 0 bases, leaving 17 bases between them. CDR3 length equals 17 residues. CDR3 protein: CASSNLLGASTNEKLFF. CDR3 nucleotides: TGTGCCAGCAGCAACCTCCTAGGGGCTTCAACTAATGAAAAACTGTTTTTT.

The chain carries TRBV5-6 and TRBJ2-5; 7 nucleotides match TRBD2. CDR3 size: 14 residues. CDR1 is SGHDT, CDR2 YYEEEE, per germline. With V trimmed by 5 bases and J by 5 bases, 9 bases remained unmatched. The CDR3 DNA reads TGTGCCAGCAGACGGCGCGGGGGAGGGGAGACCCAGTACTTC. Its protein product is CASRRRGGGETQYF.

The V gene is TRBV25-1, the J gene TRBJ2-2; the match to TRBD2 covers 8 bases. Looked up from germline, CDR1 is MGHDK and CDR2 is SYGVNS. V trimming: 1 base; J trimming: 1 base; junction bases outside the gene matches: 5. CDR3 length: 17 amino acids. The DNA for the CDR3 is TGTGCCAGCAGTGAATGGGGTAGCGGGATGAACACCGGGGAGCTGTTTTTT. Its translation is CASSEWGSGMNTGELFF.

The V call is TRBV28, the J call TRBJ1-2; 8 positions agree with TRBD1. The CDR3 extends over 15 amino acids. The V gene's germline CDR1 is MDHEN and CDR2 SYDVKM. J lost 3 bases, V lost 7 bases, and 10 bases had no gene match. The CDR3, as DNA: TGTGCCAGCAACGTCGCAGGGGGCGCGGACTATGGCTACACCTTC. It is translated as CASNVAGGADYGYTF.

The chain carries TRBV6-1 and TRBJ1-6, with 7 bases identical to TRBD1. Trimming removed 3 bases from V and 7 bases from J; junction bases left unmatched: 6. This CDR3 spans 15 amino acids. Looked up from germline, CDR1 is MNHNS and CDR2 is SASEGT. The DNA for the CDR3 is TGTGCCAGCAGTGAGACAGGGATTGGGAATTCACCCCTCCACTTT. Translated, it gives CASSETGIGNSPLHF.

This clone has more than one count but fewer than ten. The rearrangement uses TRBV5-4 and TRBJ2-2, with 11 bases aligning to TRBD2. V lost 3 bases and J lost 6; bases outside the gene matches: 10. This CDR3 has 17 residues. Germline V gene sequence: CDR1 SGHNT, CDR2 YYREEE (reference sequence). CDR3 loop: CASSSGLAAGGAGELFF. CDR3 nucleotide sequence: TGTGCCAGCAGCTCGGGACTAGCGGCAGGGGGGGCCGGGGAGCTGTTTTTT.

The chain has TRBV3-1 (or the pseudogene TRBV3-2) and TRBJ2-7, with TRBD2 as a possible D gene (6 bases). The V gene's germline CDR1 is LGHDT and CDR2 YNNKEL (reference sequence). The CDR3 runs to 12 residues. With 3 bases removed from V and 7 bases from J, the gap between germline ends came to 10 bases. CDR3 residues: CASSQLATEQYF. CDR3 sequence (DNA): TGTGCCAGCAGCCAGCTAGCGACGGAGCAGTACTTC.

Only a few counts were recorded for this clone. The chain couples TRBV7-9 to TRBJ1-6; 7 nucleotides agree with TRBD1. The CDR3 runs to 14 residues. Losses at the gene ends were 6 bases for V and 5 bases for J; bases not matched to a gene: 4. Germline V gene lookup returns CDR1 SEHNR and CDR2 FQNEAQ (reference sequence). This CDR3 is CASRRQGDNSPLHF. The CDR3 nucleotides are TGTGCCAGCAGGCGACAGGGAGATAATTCACCCCTCCACTTT.

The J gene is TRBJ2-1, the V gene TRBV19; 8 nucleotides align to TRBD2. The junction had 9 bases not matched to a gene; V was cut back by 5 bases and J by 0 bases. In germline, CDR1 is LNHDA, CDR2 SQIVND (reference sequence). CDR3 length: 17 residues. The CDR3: CASSPRERGSSYNEQFF. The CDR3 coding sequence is TGTGCCAGTAGTCCACGAGAGCGGGGGAGCTCCTACAATGAGCAGTTCTTC.

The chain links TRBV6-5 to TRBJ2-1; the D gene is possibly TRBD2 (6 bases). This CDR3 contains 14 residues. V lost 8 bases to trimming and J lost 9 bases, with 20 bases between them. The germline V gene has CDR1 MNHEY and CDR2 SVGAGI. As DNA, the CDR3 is TGTGCCAGCCGCCGGGGGACTGAGATCGGTGAGCAGTTCTTC. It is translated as CASRRGTEIGEQFF.

CDR3 protein: CASSENPGQNTGELFF. The CDR3 nucleotides are TGTGCCAGCAGTGAAAACCCGGGACAGAACACCGGGGAGCTGTTTTTT. The chain uses TRBV6-1 and TRBJ2-2; TRBD1 might be the D (6 bases). Trimming removed 2 bases from V and 1 base from J, with 11 bases in between. Germline CDR1 reads MNHNS; CDR2 reads SASEGT. The CDR3 loop spans 16 amino acids.

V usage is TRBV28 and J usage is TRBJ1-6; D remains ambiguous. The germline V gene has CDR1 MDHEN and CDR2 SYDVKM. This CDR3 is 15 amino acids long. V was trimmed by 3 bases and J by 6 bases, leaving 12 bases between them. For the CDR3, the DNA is TGTGCCAGCAGTTTGTGGGCAGGAGGTAATTCACCCCTCCACTTT. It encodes CASSLWAGGNSPLHF.

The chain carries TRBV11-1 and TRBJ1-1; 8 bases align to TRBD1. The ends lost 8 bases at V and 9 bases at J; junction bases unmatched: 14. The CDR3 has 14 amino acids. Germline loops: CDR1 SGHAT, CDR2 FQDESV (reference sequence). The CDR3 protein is CASVPGGTGGKAFF. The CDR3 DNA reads TGTGCCAGCGTCCCTGGAGGCACAGGGGGTAAAGCTTTCTTT.

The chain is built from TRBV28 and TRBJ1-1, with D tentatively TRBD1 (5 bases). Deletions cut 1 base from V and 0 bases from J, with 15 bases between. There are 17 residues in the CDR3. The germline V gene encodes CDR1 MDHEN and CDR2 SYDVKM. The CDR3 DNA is TGTGCCAGCAGTTTATCCAGGTGGGGGAGGATGAACACTGAAGCTTTCTTT. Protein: CASSLSRWGRMNTEAFF. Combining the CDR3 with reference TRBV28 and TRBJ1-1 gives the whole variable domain DVKVTQSSRYLVKRTGEKVFLECVQDMDHENMFWYRQDPGLGLRLIYFSYDVKMKEKGDIPEGYSVSREKKERFSLILESASTNQTSMYLCASSLSRWGRMNTEAFFGQGTRLTVV.

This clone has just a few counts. The CDR3 coding sequence is TGTGCCAGCAGTTGGAGCGGGACATCCTACAATGAGCAGTTCTTC. Translating gives CASSWSGTSYNEQFF. J is TRBJ2-1 and V is TRBV2; maybe TRBD2 (7 bases). Between the trimmed V and J ends, which lost 5 bases and 1 base, there was a span of 12 bases. Germline V lookup: CDR1 SNHLY, CDR2 FYNNEI. This CDR3 has 15 amino acids.

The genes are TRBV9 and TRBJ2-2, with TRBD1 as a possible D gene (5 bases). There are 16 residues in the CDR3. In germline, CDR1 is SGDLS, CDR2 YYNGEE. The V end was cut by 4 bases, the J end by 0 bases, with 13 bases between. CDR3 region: CASSPPDMPNTGELFF. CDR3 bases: TGTGCCAGCAGCCCCCCGGACATGCCGAACACCGGGGAGCTGTTTTTT.

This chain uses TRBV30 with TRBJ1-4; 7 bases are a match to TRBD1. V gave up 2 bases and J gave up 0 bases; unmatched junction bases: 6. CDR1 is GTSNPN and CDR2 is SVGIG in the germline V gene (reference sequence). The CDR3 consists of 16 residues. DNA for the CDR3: TGTGCCTGGAGTCCTGACAGGGTCTCAACTAATGAAAAACTGTTTTTT. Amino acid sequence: CAWSPDRVSTNEKLFF.

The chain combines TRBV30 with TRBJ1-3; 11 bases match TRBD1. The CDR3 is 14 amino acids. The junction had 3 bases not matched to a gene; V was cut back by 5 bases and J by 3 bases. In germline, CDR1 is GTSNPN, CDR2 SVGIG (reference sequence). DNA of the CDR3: TGTGCCTGGGGGACAGGGGGAGGTGGAAACACCATATATTTT. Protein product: CAWGTGGGGNTIYF.

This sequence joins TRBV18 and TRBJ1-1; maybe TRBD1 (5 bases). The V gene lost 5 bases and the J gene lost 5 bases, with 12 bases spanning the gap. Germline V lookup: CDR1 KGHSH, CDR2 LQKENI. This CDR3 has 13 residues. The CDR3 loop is CASSAVRDTEAFF. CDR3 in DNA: TGTGCCAGCTCAGCCGTCAGGGATACTGAAGCTTTCTTT. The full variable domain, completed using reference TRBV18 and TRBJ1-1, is NAGVMQNPRHLVRRRGQEARLRCSPMKGHSHVYWYRQLPEEGLKFMVYLQKENIIDESGMPKERFSAEFPKEGPSILRIQQVVRGDSAAYFCASSAVRDTEAFFGQGTRLTVV.

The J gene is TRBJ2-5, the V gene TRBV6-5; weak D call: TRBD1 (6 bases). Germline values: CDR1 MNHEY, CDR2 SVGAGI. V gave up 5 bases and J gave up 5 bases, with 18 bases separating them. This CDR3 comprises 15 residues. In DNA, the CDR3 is TGTGCCAGCAGTCCCCATGCGGGTACAGGGGAGACCCAGTACTTC. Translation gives CASSPHAGTGETQYF.

The DNA for the CDR3 is TGCAGCGTTGGGCATGTAGAGGGAGATACGCAGTATTTT. Its translation is CSVGHVEGDTQYF. The rearrangement joins TRBV29-1 to TRBJ2-3, with D perhaps matching TRBD2 (5 bases). In germline, CDR1 is SQVTM, CDR2 ANQGSEA. The CDR3 has 13 amino acids. Trimming removed 4 bases at V and 5 bases at J, with 13 bases between.

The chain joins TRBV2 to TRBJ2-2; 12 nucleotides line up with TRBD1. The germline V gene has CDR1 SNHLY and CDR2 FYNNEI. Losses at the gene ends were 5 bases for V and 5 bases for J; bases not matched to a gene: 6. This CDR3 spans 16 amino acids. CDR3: CASSQPGQGATGELFF. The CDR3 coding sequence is TGTGCCAGCAGTCAACCGGGACAGGGGGCGACCGGGGAGCTGTTTTTT.

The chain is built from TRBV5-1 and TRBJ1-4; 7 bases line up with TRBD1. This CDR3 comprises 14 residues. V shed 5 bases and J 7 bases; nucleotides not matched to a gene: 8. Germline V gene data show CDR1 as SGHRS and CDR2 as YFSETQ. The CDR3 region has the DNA TGCGCCAGCAGGTCAGGACAGGAGGGTGAAAAACTGTTTTTT. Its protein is CASRSGQEGEKLFF.

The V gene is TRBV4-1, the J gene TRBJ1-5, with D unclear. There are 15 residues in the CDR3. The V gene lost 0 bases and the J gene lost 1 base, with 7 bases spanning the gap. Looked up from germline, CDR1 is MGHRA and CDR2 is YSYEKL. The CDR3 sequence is CASSQDWRSNQPQHF. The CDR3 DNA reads TGCGCCAGCAGCCAAGATTGGAGAAGCAATCAGCCCCAGCATTTT.

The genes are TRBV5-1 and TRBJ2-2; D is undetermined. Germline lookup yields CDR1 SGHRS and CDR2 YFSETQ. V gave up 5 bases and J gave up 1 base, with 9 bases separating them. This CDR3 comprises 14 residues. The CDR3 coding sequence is TGCGCCAGCAGGAGAACTCAGAACACCGGGGAGCTGTTTTTT. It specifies CASRRTQNTGELFF.

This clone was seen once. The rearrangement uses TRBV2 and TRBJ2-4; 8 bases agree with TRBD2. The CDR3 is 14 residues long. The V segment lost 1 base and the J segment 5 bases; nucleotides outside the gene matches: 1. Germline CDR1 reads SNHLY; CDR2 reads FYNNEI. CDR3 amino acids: CASSEGRGENIQYF. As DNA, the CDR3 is TGTGCCAGCAGTGAAGGGCGGGGGGAAAACATTCAGTACTTC. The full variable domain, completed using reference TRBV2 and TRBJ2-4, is EPEVTQTPSHQVTQMGQEVILRCVPISNHLYFYWYRQILGQKVEFLVSFYNNEISEKSEIFDDQFSVERPDGSNFTLKIRSTKLEDSAMYFCASSEGRGENIQYFGAGTRLSVL.

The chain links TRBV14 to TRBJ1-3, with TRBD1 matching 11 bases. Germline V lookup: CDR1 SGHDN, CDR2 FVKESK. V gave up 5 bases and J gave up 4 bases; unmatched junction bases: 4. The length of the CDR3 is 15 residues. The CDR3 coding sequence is TGTGCCAGCAGCTCATGGACAGGGGGCGGAAACACCATATATTTT. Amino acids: CASSSWTGGGNTIYF.

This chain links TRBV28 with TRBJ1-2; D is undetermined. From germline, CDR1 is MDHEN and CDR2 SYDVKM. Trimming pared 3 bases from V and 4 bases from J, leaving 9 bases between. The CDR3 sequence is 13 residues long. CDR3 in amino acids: CASSFGNPYGYTF. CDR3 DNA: TGTGCCAGCAGTTTCGGGAACCCCTATGGCTACACCTTC.

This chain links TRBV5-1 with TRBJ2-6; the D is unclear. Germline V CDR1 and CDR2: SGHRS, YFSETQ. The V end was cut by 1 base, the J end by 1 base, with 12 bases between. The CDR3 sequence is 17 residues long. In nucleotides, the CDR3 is TGCGCCAGCAGCTTGCGAGACGGAGCATCTGGGGCCAACGTCCTGACTTTC. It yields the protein CASSLRDGASGANVLTF.

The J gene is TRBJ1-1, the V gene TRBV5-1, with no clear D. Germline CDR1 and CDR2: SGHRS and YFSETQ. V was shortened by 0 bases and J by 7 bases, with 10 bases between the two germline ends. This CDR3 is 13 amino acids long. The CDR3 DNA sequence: TGCGCCAGCAGCTTGGGCCATGATAGTGAAGCTTTCTTT. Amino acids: CASSLGHDSEAFF.

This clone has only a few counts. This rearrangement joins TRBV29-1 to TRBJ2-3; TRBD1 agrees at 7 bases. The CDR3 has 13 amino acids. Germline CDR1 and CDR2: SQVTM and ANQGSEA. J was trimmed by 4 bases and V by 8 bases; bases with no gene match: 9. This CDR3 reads CSLRTGRADTQYF. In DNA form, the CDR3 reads TGCAGCTTACGGACAGGTCGGGCAGATACGCAGTATTTT.